This entry lists 24 T cell receptor beta chains sequenced from one sample in a study of identical twins. TCRdb re-derived calls from the 5' RACE reads in MiXCR, one entry per CDR3 protein. The sample lists 600,000 to 700,000 distinct CDR3 sequences, roughly 20% occurring once. These sequences were also reported in another study, on T cells expressing NK-cell markers.

Source material: PBMCs. The receptor source for this set is a woman aged 18 to 35 in good health.

This clonotype was picked up many times. The rearrangement uses TRBV20-1 and TRBJ2-1; no reliable D call. Per the germline V gene, CDR1 is DFQATT and CDR2 is SNEGSKA (reference sequence). V was shortened by 5 bases and J by 3 bases, with 20 bases between the two germline ends. This CDR3 region has 16 residues. The CDR3: CSASISGMSDYNEQFF. The CDR3, as DNA: TGCAGTGCTTCAATTTCAGGAATGTCAGACTACAATGAGCAGTTCTTC.

This clonotype was counted between two and nine times. The chain combines TRBV12-3 or TRBV12-4 with TRBJ1-2, with unresolved D. The ends were cut back, 4 bases at V and 0 bases at J, with 9 bases in the middle. The CDR3 is 14 residues long. CDR3 residues: CASSSWLANYGYTF. The CDR3 region has the DNA TGTGCCAGCAGTTCCTGGCTAGCTAACTATGGCTACACCTTC.

As DNA, the CDR3 is TGTGCCAGCAGCCAGGGGGCGGGAGACCCTTACAATGAGCAGTTCTTC. Protein: CASSQGAGDPYNEQFF. The chain employs TRBV6-1 and TRBJ2-1; maybe TRBD1 (8 bases). V was pared by 6 bases and J by 4 bases, with 19 bases between. The CDR3 spans 16 residues. Germline CDR1 is MNHNS and CDR2 is SASEGT.

This clonotype was counted ten times or more. The rearrangement links TRBV20-1 to TRBJ2-5, with 8 bases fitting TRBD1. The length of the CDR3 is 14 residues. The V gene end was trimmed by 1 base and the J gene end by 8 bases; junction bases not matched to a gene: 9. The germline gives CDR1 DFQATT, CDR2 SNEGSKA (reference sequence). The CDR3 DNA follows: TGCAGTGCTAGAGGAGGAGGACAGGGCAATACCCAGTACTTC. Its protein is CSARGGGQGNTQYF.

The chain joins TRBV9 to TRBJ1-2; D call uncertain. The V end lost 4 bases, the J end lost 8 bases, and 9 bases lay between the germline ends. Looked up from germline, CDR1 is SGDLS and CDR2 is YYNGEE. The CDR3 has 11 residues. The CDR3 reads CASSHLGGYTF. CDR3 nucleotide sequence: TGTGCCAGCAGCCATTTAGGGGGCTACACCTTC.

This sequence joins TRBV20-1 and TRBJ2-1; a possible D gene is TRBD2 (5 bases). The CDR3 is 15 residues long. V dropped 3 bases and J dropped 7 bases, with 19 bases sitting between them. CDR1 is DFQATT and CDR2 is SNEGSKA in the germline V gene (reference sequence). CDR3 DNA: TGCAGTGCTAGGGTTCCGTCTAGCAGGAGGAATGAGCAGTTCTTC. Amino acid sequence: CSARVPSSRRNEQFF.

The table lists this clonotype with a few counts. The rearrangement uses TRBV7-2 and TRBJ2-5; 7 bases are a match to TRBD2. The CDR3 is made up of 14 amino acids. Trimming at V came to 5 bases and at J to 5 bases, leaving 8 bases not matched to a gene. Germline V gene sequence: CDR1 SGHTA, CDR2 FQGNSA. The CDR3 DNA reads as TGTGCCAGCAGCGTCAAGCGGGATGCTGAGACCCAGTACTTC. Protein product: CASSVKRDAETQYF.

This clonotype occurred a few times. The chain recombines TRBV7-8 with TRBJ2-7, with unresolved D. V was clipped by 5 bases and J by 9 bases, with 11 bases between them. Looked up from germline, CDR1 is SGHVS and CDR2 is FQNEAQ. The CDR3 totals 11 residues. DNA of the CDR3: TGTGCCAGCAGCCCCAATACGAGGCAGTACTTC. Translated: CASSPNTRQYF.

This clonotype was counted a few times. The chain has TRBV3-1 and TRBJ1-1; D is ambiguous. The CDR3 spans 12 residues. V was shortened by 3 bases and J by 3 bases, with 5 bases between the two germline ends. The germline gives CDR1 LGHDT, CDR2 YNNKEL (reference sequence). CDR3 DNA: TGTGCCAGCAGCCAGGATTACACTGAAGCTTTCTTT. Protein product: CASSQDYTEAFF.

The chain is built from TRBV6-1 and TRBJ2-7; TRBD1 agrees at 7 bases. V gave up 5 bases and J gave up 2 bases; unmatched junction bases: 12. Germline V gene data show CDR1 as MNHNS and CDR2 as SASEGT. This CDR3 has 16 residues. The CDR3 sequence is CASSIPKGRGTYEQYF. CDR3 nucleotide sequence: TGTGCCAGCAGTATCCCTAAAGGCAGGGGGACCTACGAGCAGTACTTC.

This clonotype was counted between two and nine times. V and J are TRBV7-9 and TRBJ2-1; D is unclear. Trimming pared 0 bases from V and 6 bases from J, leaving 9 bases between. Per the germline V gene, CDR1 is SEHNR and CDR2 is FQNEAQ (reference sequence). The CDR3 length is 14 residues. CDR3 bases: TGTGCCAGCAGCTTAGCATTCCAGTTCAATGAGCAGTTCTTC. Its protein product is CASSLAFQFNEQFF.

This clonotype came up a few times. This sequence joins TRBV9 and TRBJ2-5; D uncertain. The germline V and J ends were trimmed by 3 bases and 1 base, with 7 bases remaining between them. The CDR3 runs to 13 residues. From germline, CDR1 is SGDLS and CDR2 YYNGEE. CDR3 bases: TGTGCCAGCAGCGCTCGGGTCCAAGAGACCCAGTACTTC. Protein product: CASSARVQETQYF.

This clonotype appeared a few times. This chain links TRBV6-4 with TRBJ2-3; TRBD2 matches at 7 bases. The CDR3 extends over 15 amino acids. Germline V gives CDR1 MRHNA, CDR2 SNTAGT. V lost 3 bases, J lost 4 bases, and 7 bases stayed unmatched. CDR3 DNA sequence: TGTGCCAGCAGTGAAGGCGAGGGAGGGGCAGATACGCAGTATTTT. As protein: CASSEGEGGADTQYF.

This clonotype was seen many times. The genes are TRBV7-2 and TRBJ1-1; 11 positions agree with TRBD1. CDR1 is SGHTA, CDR2 FQGNSA, per germline. The V segment lost 2 bases and the J segment 5 bases; nucleotides outside the gene matches: 4. There are 15 residues in the CDR3. CDR3: CASSLLGTGGTEAFF. The DNA for the CDR3 is TGTGCCAGCAGCTTACTCGGGACAGGGGGTACTGAAGCTTTCTTT.

This clonotype was recorded a few times. V gene TRBV11-3 combines with J gene TRBJ2-1, with 13 positions matching TRBD2. The CDR3 has 17 residues. The V and J ends lost 4 bases and 2 bases, in that order; junction bases with no gene match: 5. In germline, CDR1 is SGHNT, CDR2 YENEEA. The CDR3 coding sequence is TGTGCCAGCAGCTCCGGACTAGCGGGAGAGCCCTACAATGAGCAGTTCTTC. Amino acid sequence: CASSSGLAGEPYNEQFF.

CDR3 residues: CSASTPGGQSYNEQFF. CDR3 bases: TGCAGTGCTAGCACCCCCGGGGGTCAGTCCTACAATGAGCAGTTCTTC. V and J are TRBV20-1 and TRBJ2-1; D possibly corresponds to TRBD2 (6 bases). Germline CDR1 and CDR2: DFQATT and SNEGSKA (reference sequence). This CDR3 is built from 16 residues. Trimming left V 3 bases short and J 1 base short, with 16 bases between.

This clonotype was seen a handful of times. The genes are TRBV12-3 or TRBV12-4 and TRBJ1-5, with a possible D match to TRBD1 (5 bases). This CDR3 contains 13 residues. Trimming took 8 bases from V and 2 from J, leaving 10 bases between them. The CDR3 DNA is TGTGCCAGCGGTCAGGGTGGCAATCAGCCCCAGCATTTT. Translating gives CASGQGGNQPQHF.

This clonotype was detected only a few times. The genes are TRBV20-1 and TRBJ2-7; no reliable D call. Trimming pared 6 bases from V and 2 bases from J, leaving 11 bases between. Germline CDR1 and CDR2: DFQATT and SNEGSKA (reference sequence). The CDR3 totals 12 residues. DNA for the CDR3: TGCAGTGCCAGGACGGCTACCTACGAGCAGTACTTC. Its translation: CSARTATYEQYF.

This clonotype was seen more than once but under ten times. The rearrangement links TRBV13 to TRBJ2-1; 8 nucleotides line up with TRBD2. With 5 bases clipped from V and 3 bases from J, the junction kept 9 bases outside the gene matches. Germline values: CDR1 PRHDT, CDR2 FYEKMQ (reference sequence). This CDR3 is built from 16 residues. The CDR3 nucleotides are TGTGCCAGCAGCCCACTGGGGACTAGAGACTACAATGAGCAGTTCTTC. Translating gives CASSPLGTRDYNEQFF. The full variable domain, with the rest looked up from reference TRBV13 and TRBJ2-1, is AAGVIQSPRHLIKEKRETATLKCYPIPRHDTVYWYQQGPGQDPQFLISFYEKMQSDKGSIPDRFSAQQFSDYHSELNMSSLELGDSALYFCASSPLGTRDYNEQFFGPGTRLTVL.

Many counts were recorded for this clonotype. The V call is TRBV20-1, the J call TRBJ1-1, with D tentatively TRBD1 (5 bases). V was clipped by 3 bases and J by 4 bases, with 12 bases between them. Germline CDR1 and CDR2: DFQATT and SNEGSKA (reference sequence). This CDR3 is 13 amino acids long. CDR3 amino acids: CSASPGPATEAFF. In DNA, the CDR3 is TGCAGTGCTAGTCCGGGACCGGCCACTGAAGCTTTCTTT.

CDR3 protein: CASVIGRGIATGELFF. For the CDR3, the DNA is TGTGCTAGTGTTATTGGGAGGGGGATTGCCACCGGGGAGCTGTTTTTT. The chain recombines TRBV12-5 with TRBJ2-2, with a possible D match to TRBD2 (7 bases). The V end was cut by 7 bases, the J end by 4 bases, with 19 bases between. Germline-derived CDR1 and CDR2 are LGHNT and FRNRAP. This CDR3 is built from 16 residues. The variable domain in full, with the rest retrieved from reference TRBV12-5 and TRBJ2-2, is DARVTQTPRHKVTEMGQEVTMRCQPILGHNTVFWYRQTMMQGLELLAYFRNRAPLDDSGMPKDRFSAEMPDATLATLKIQPSEPRDSAVYFCASVIGRGIATGELFFGEGSRLTVL.

The rearrangement joins TRBV5-1 to TRBJ2-3; 13 nucleotides line up with TRBD2. The V segment lost 4 bases and the J segment 5 bases; nucleotides outside the gene matches: 7. The CDR3 is made up of 16 amino acids. The germline gives CDR1 SGHRS, CDR2 YFSETQ. CDR3 sequence reads: CASSRGLAGELDTQYF. CDR3 DNA: TGCGCCAGCAGCCGCGGACTAGCGGGAGAGTTAGATACGCAGTATTTT.

This chain uses TRBV12-3 or TRBV12-4 with TRBJ2-1, with a weak D call TRBD2 (5 bases). The CDR3 contains 14 residues. Trimming cost V 3 bases and J 7 bases, with 13 bases left between them. The CDR3 nucleotides read TGTGCCAGCAGTTTTACGGACTTTATGAATGAGCAGTTCTTC. Translation: CASSFTDFMNEQFF.

The chain links TRBV29-1 to TRBJ2-7, with 11 positions matching TRBD1. CDR3 length equals 12 residues. V shed 5 bases, J shed 6 bases, and the junction held 3 bases outside the gene matches. Germline V gene lookup returns CDR1 SQVTM and CDR2 ANQGSEA. The CDR3 DNA sequence: TGCAGCGTTTCGGGGACAGGGGGCGAGCAGTACTTC. It is translated as CSVSGTGGEQYF.